A selection of T cell receptor beta chains follows, all from one sample in a study of T-cell reconstitution after alpha-beta-depleted transplantation in children. Each CDR3 protein gets one entry after TCRdb re-called the PCR reads with MiXCR. The sample lists approximately 510,000 distinct CDR3 sequences; about 17% were seen once. Sequencing used PBMCs from the stem cell graft donor, obtained from the stem cell graft. The origin of the receptors is a human donor who donated a stem cell graft to a child with acute lymphoblastic leukemia. Both conserved end residues are part of each CDR3. The D gene is left open where the match is weak. Rows give clone size only sometimes, using once, few, many, or a class for an expanded clone.

DNA: TGTGCCATCAGTTTCGGGGGGAAGCAAGAGACCCAGTACTTC
CDR3: CAISFGGKQETQYF
length: 14
size: .
J: TRBJ2-5
V: TRBV10-3
D: TRBD2

DNA: TGTGCCAGCAGCGCGGCGGGGGGCGCAGGGGAAAAACTGTTTTTT
CDR3: CASSAAGGAGEKLFF
length: 15
size: .
J: TRBJ1-4
V: TRBV9
D: .

DNA: TGCGCCAGCCGCCTGGGAGGTTCAGCCTACGAGCAGTACTTC
CDR3: CASRLGGSAYEQYF
length: 14
size: .
J: TRBJ2-7
V: TRBV5-1
D: .

DNA: TGCGCCACCCCGACAGGGAATGGCTACACCTTC
CDR3: CATPTGNGYTF
length: 11
size: once
J: TRBJ1-2
V: TRBV5-1
D: TRBD1

DNA: TGTGCCAGCAGTTACAGGCGACGGACCAGTGGGTTGAACACTGAAGCTTTCTTT
CDR3: CASSYRRRTSGLNTEAFF
length: 18
size: few
J: TRBJ1-1
V: TRBV6-5
D: .

DNA: TGTGCCAGCAGTTTGGGGGGCATGTCTGAAGCTTTCTTT
CDR3: CASSLGGMSEAFF
length: 13
size: .
J: TRBJ1-1
V: TRBV27
D: .

DNA: TGTGCCAGCAGCTTAGCGCTAGCGGGAGCCTACGAGCAGTACTTC
CDR3: CASSLALAGAYEQYF
length: 15
size: few
J: TRBJ2-7
V: TRBV7-6
D: TRBD2

DNA: TGTGCCAGTAGTATAGTTCTAGCGAGCACCGGGGAGCTGTTTTTT
CDR3: CASSIVLASTGELFF
length: 15
size: .
J: TRBJ2-2
V: TRBV19
D: .

DNA: TGCAGCGTTGAGCCCTCATCAGCAGATACGCAGTATTTT
CDR3: CSVEPSSADTQYF
length: 13
size: few
J: TRBJ2-3
V: TRBV29-1
D: .

DNA: TGTGCCAGCAGCCAGGAGGCCGGGCCCAAAGCCGTCAATGAGCAGTTCTTC
CDR3: CASSQEAGPKAVNEQFF
length: 17
size: .
J: TRBJ2-1
V: TRBV4-2
D: .

DNA: TGTGCCAGCAGTTTAGACAGGGGATTGGAGACCCAGTACTTC
CDR3: CASSLDRGLETQYF
length: 14
size: many
J: TRBJ2-5
V: TRBV12-3/TRBV12-4
D: TRBD1

DNA: TGTGCCAGCAGCTGGGGGACAGAGAAAAATTCACCCCTCCACTTT
CDR3: CASSWGTEKNSPLHF
length: 15
size: .
J: TRBJ1-6
V: TRBV7-9
D: TRBD1

DNA: TGCGCCAGCAGCTTAGAGTACTCACCCCTCCACTTT
CDR3: CASSLEYSPLHF
length: 12
size: .
J: TRBJ1-6
V: TRBV5-1
D: .

DNA: TGCAGCGTTGACCTAGCGGCGAACACCGGGGAGCTGTTTTTT
CDR3: CSVDLAANTGELFF
length: 14
size: .
J: TRBJ2-2
V: TRBV29-1
D: TRBD2

DNA: TGCGCCAGCAGCTTGGCCCACTACACTGAAGCTTTCTTT
CDR3: CASSLAHYTEAFF
length: 13
size: .
J: TRBJ1-1
V: TRBV5-1
D: .

DNA: TGTGCCAGCAGCTCCGGGACAGGGGTGATACTCTACGAGCAGTACTTC
CDR3: CASSSGTGVILYEQYF
length: 16
size: .
J: TRBJ2-7
V: TRBV12-3/TRBV12-4
D: TRBD1

DNA: TGCAGCGTATCGGATCTCAACGGGGACGAGCAGTACTTC
CDR3: CSVSDLNGDEQYF
length: 13
size: .
J: TRBJ2-7
V: TRBV29-1
D: .

DNA: TGTGCCAGCAGCTTAAACGGACTGGGCGACACCGGGGAGCTGTTTTTT
CDR3: CASSLNGLGDTGELFF
length: 16
size: .
J: TRBJ2-2
V: TRBV7-9
D: .

DNA: TGTGCCAGCAGCTTGGGACAGCTTAACACCGGGGAGCTGTTTTTT
CDR3: CASSLGQLNTGELFF
length: 15
size: few
J: TRBJ2-2
V: TRBV5-6
D: .

DNA: TGTGCCAGCAGAGACGGCACAGATACGCAGTATTTT
CDR3: CASRDGTDTQYF
length: 12
size: few
J: TRBJ2-3
V: TRBV3-1
D: .

DNA: TGTGCCAGCAGCCGTATGACGGCGTCTACCGGGGAGCTGTTTTTT
CDR3: CASSRMTASTGELFF
length: 15
size: .
J: TRBJ2-2
V: TRBV16
D: .

DNA: TGCGCCAGCAGCGCTCCAATGACTAGCCGTGATAGGGATACGCAGTATTTT
CDR3: CASSAPMTSRDRDTQYF
length: 17
size: few
J: TRBJ2-3
V: TRBV5-1
D: TRBD2

DNA: TGTGCCAGCAGCGTCAGGGGTTGGGGGGCCAAAAACATTCAGTACTTC
CDR3: CASSVRGWGAKNIQYF
length: 16
size: few
J: TRBJ2-4
V: TRBV5-6
D: .

DNA: TGCAGTGCTGGAGGACAGGGACAGCCCCAGCATTTT
CDR3: CSAGGQGQPQHF
length: 12
size: few
J: TRBJ1-5
V: TRBV20-1
D: TRBD1

DNA: TGTGCCTGGAGAACGGGGTTTGAAGCTTTCTTT
CDR3: CAWRTGFEAFF
length: 11
size: few
J: TRBJ1-1
V: TRBV30
D: .

DNA: TGTGCCAGCAGCTTAGTTAGTAACGGGGAGCTGTTTTTT
CDR3: CASSLVSNGELFF
length: 13
size: .
J: TRBJ2-2
V: TRBV11-1
D: .

DNA: TGCGCCAGCAGCTACAGGGCGCTGAACACTGAAGCTTTCTTT
CDR3: CASSYRALNTEAFF
length: 14
size: .
J: TRBJ1-1
V: TRBV4-1
D: .

DNA: TGTGCCAGCAGCTTTGGTACGGGGCGCGTCGGGGAGCTGTTTTTT
CDR3: CASSFGTGRVGELFF
length: 15
size: few
J: TRBJ2-2
V: TRBV5-6
D: .

DNA: TGCAGTGCTGGATTTTCGACTAGCGGAGACTACAATGAGCAGTTCTTC
CDR3: CSAGFSTSGDYNEQFF
length: 16
size: .
J: TRBJ2-1
V: TRBV20-1
D: TRBD2

DNA: TGTGCCATCAGTTTTGAAGCGGGACCCTACGAGCAGTACTTC
CDR3: CAISFEAGPYEQYF
length: 14
size: few
J: TRBJ2-7
V: TRBV10-3
D: TRBD2

DNA: TGCGCCAGCAGCTCCGACAGAAAGTATCAGCCCCAGCATTTT
CDR3: CASSSDRKYQPQHF
length: 14
size: few
J: TRBJ1-5
V: TRBV5-1
D: .

DNA: TGTGCCAGCACAACCGAAGGGCGGGCTGGAGGGGCTTTCTTT
CDR3: CASTTEGRAGGAFF
length: 14
size: .
J: TRBJ1-1
V: TRBV6-5
D: .

DNA: TGTGCCACCAGGCAAATCGCAGGTCTCTGGGGCGCTGAGAAATATGGCTACACCTTC
CDR3: CATRQIAGLWGAEKYGYTF
length: 19
size: .
J: TRBJ1-2
V: TRBV15
D: .

DNA: TGTGCCAGCAGTGAAGCACTAGCGGGCGGGCGCTACGAGCAGTACTTC
CDR3: CASSEALAGGRYEQYF
length: 16
size: few
J: TRBJ2-7
V: TRBV6-1
D: TRBD2

DNA: TGTGCCAGCAGCTTAGCGAGTTACAGGGGTGTGGGCGAGCAGTACTTC
CDR3: CASSLASYRGVGEQYF
length: 16
size: .
J: TRBJ2-7
V: TRBV7-9
D: TRBD1

DNA: TGTGCCAGCGGCCCTGGGCTACTAGCGGCCTTCCAAGAGACCCAGTACTTC
CDR3: CASGPGLLAAFQETQYF
length: 17
size: .
J: TRBJ2-5
V: TRBV5-6
D: TRBD2

DNA: TGCAGTGCTAGAGACACCGGGACTAGATTATTCGAGCAGTACTTC
CDR3: CSARDTGTRLFEQYF
length: 15
size: few
J: TRBJ2-7
V: TRBV20-1
D: TRBD2

DNA: TGTGCCAGCAGCCCAGGCCAGAAGAATGAGCAGTTCTTC
CDR3: CASSPGQKNEQFF
length: 13
size: .
J: TRBJ2-1
V: TRBV7-9
D: .

DNA: TGTGCCACCAGCAGAATATTGAACACTGAAGCTTTCTTT
CDR3: CATSRILNTEAFF
length: 13
size: few
J: TRBJ1-1
V: TRBV15
D: .

DNA: TGTGCCAGCAGCCTGGGACATATTGAAGCTTTCTTT
CDR3: CASSLGHIEAFF
length: 12
size: .
J: TRBJ1-1
V: TRBV12-3/TRBV12-4
D: .

DNA: TGCAGCGTTGGGGAAGTAGTGAGGAGGGGATTATCCAACTATGGCTACACCTTC
CDR3: CSVGEVVRRGLSNYGYTF
length: 18
size: .
J: TRBJ1-2
V: TRBV29-1
D: .

DNA: TGTGCCAGCAGTTTATCAGGGGCTAAAAGCTCCTACAATGAGCAGTTCTTC
CDR3: CASSLSGAKSSYNEQFF
length: 17
size: .
J: TRBJ2-1
V: TRBV28
D: .

DNA: TGTGCCGTCTCGGACAGGAGGAAATACAATGAGCAGTTCTTC
CDR3: CAVSDRRKYNEQFF
length: 14
size: few
J: TRBJ2-1
V: TRBV10-3
D: TRBD1

DNA: TGTGCCAGCAGCGTAGGGGGGTCACCGACCTACGAGCAGTACTTC
CDR3: CASSVGGSPTYEQYF
length: 15
size: few
J: TRBJ2-7
V: TRBV9
D: .

DNA: TGCGCCAGCAGCTTCTCGGGAACAGAAGCCTACGAGCAGTACTTC
CDR3: CASSFSGTEAYEQYF
length: 15
size: few
J: TRBJ2-7
V: TRBV5-1
D: .

DNA: TGTGCCATCAGTGAGGAAGAGGGAGCGAGGACCGGGGAGCTGTTTTTT
CDR3: CAISEEEGARTGELFF
length: 16
size: .
J: TRBJ2-2
V: TRBV10-3
D: .

DNA: TGCAGTGCTTCGGACAGAAAAGGCTACACCTTC
CDR3: CSASDRKGYTF
length: 11
size: few
J: TRBJ1-2
V: TRBV20-1
D: .

DNA: TGTGCCACCAGTGATGGACAGGGACGCGGCACAGATACGCAGTATTTT
CDR3: CATSDGQGRGTDTQYF
length: 16
size: .
J: TRBJ2-3
V: TRBV24-1
D: TRBD1